The 14 T cell receptor beta chains below were found in one sample sequenced in a study of blood T cell repertoires in COVID-19. Method: immunoSEQ multiplex PCR; TCRdb's copy keeps in-frame clones and lacks some. This table has about 80,000 clones, approximately 80% appearing once. Sequencing was done on a sample of peripheral blood. These receptors were obtained from a human donor in a cohort sampled during active COVID-19.

In this sample, this clone turned up once. J is TRBJ1-2 and V is TRBV5-1, with a tentative D call TRBD1 (6 bases). V was trimmed by 4 bases and J by 4 bases, leaving 14 bases between them. Germline CDR1 is SGHRS and CDR2 is YFSETQ. CDR3 length: 14 residues. CDR3 loop: CASSTQQGSYGYTF. The CDR3 nucleotides are TGCGCCAGCAGCACCCAACAGGGAAGCTATGGCTACACCTTC.

The V gene is TRBV28, the J gene TRBJ2-3; 8 bases agree with TRBD2. The ends lost 6 bases at V and 3 bases at J; junction bases unmatched: 8. Germline CDR1 is MDHEN and CDR2 is SYDVKM. There are 15 residues in the CDR3. The CDR3 region is CASSTAGEGTDTQYF. CDR3 coding DNA: TGTGCCAGCAGCACAGCGGGAGAAGGGACAGATACGCAGTATTTT.

The rearrangement links TRBV2 to TRBJ1-1; D ambiguous. This CDR3 is 14 amino acids long. From germline, CDR1 is SNHLY and CDR2 FYNNEI. V gave up 10 bases and J gave up 6 bases, with 21 bases separating them. CDR3 in DNA: TGTGCCACCCAAAGCCTTAGCAGTGCCTCTGAAGCTTTCTTT. As protein: CATQSLSSASEAFF. The full variable domain, completed using reference TRBV2 and TRBJ1-1, is EPEVTQTPSHQVTQMGQEVILRCVPISNHLYFYWYRQILGQKVEFLVSFYNNEISEKSEIFDDQFSVERPDGSNFTLKIRSTKLEDSAMYFCATQSLSSASEAFFGQGTRLTVV.

The J gene is TRBJ2-6, the V gene TRBV19; D may be TRBD2 (6 bases). V was pared by 11 bases and J by 1 base, with 9 bases between. CDR1 is LNHDA and CDR2 is SQIVND in the germline V gene (reference sequence). CDR3 length equals 13 residues. In DNA, the CDR3 is TGTGCCGGAGGAGGGTCTGGGGCCAACGTCCTGACTTTC. It codes for CAGGGSGANVLTF.

This clone was seen a single time. The chain uses TRBV10-2 and TRBJ2-2; TRBD2 agrees at 9 bases. CDR1 and CDR2 (germline): WSHSY, SAAADI. The CDR3 runs to 15 residues. V lost 5 bases to trimming and J lost 1 base; unmatched junction nucleotides: 2. In DNA form, the CDR3 reads TGCGCCAGCAGTTTTAGCGGGAGGAACACCGGGGAGCTGTTTTTT. This translates into CASSFSGRNTGELFF.

A single count supports this clone. The junction departs from the called germline gene at one end, perhaps through a read error. The chain carries TRBV28 and TRBJ1-5; D might be TRBD1 (6 bases). CDR1 is MDHEN, CDR2 SYDVKM, per germline. The CDR3 is 13 residues long. The CDR3, as DNA: TGTGCCGGCAGGACAGCTCTCAATCAGCCCCAGCATTTT. Translated: CAGRTALNQPQHF.

Details on this clone: Other DNA sequences in this specimen translate into the identical CDR3. The chain uses TRBV5-1 and TRBJ1-4; 9 nucleotides line up with TRBD1. The trim removed 0 bases at V and 6 bases at J, leaving 0 bases unmatched. The CDR3 has 14 residues. Germline V gene data show CDR1 as SGHRS and CDR2 as YFSETQ. CDR3 amino acids: CASSLGQGDEKLFF. Here the CDR3 DNA reads TGCGCCAGCAGCTTGGGACAGGGGGATGAAAAACTGTTTTTT.

This chain links TRBV28 with TRBJ2-3, with D maybe TRBD2 (7 bases). Trimming left V 3 bases short and J 4 bases short, with 14 bases between. Germline V gene data show CDR1 as MDHEN and CDR2 as SYDVKM. The CDR3 sequence is 15 residues long. The CDR3 reads CASSFLKGGADTQYF. Here the CDR3 DNA reads TGTGCCAGCAGTTTTCTGAAGGGGGGGGCAGATACGCAGTATTTT.

The CDR3 bases are TGTGCCAGCAGTACCGACGGGACTACCTACAATGAGCAGTTCTTC. It is translated as CASSTDGTTYNEQFF. The chain combines TRBV6-4 with TRBJ2-1, with TRBD2 matching over 7 bases. The V and J ends lost 5 bases and 2 bases, in that order; junction bases with no gene match: 6. Germline CDR1 MRHNA, CDR2 SNTAGT. The CDR3 sequence is 15 residues long.

This clone was counted between two and nine times. The sample has other DNA sequences that encode this CDR3 too. V is TRBV5-1 and J is TRBJ1-1; D perhaps matches TRBD1 (6 bases). The CDR3 extends over 14 amino acids. Trimming removed 3 bases from V and 1 base from J, with 10 bases in between. Looked up from germline, CDR1 is SGHRS and CDR2 is YFSETQ. As DNA, the CDR3 is TGCGCCAGCAGCTCACAGGGTGGGAACACTGAAGCTTTCTTT. This encodes CASSSQGGNTEAFF.

The rearrangement uses TRBV6-6 and TRBJ2-7; D is possibly TRBD2 (6 bases). This CDR3 has 13 amino acids. The germline CDR1 and CDR2 sequences are MNHNY and SVGAGI (reference sequence). Trimming shortened V by 5 bases and J by 4 bases, and 12 bases separated the two germline ends. CDR3 residues: CASSPEGRYEQYF. As DNA, the CDR3 is TGTGCCAGCAGTCCCGAAGGGAGGTACGAGCAGTACTTC.

The rearrangement uses TRBV5-1 and TRBJ2-7, with TRBD1 identical over 9 bases. This CDR3 is built from 15 residues. V was pared by 7 bases and J by 2 bases, with 10 bases of the junction left unmatched. Germline CDR1 is SGHRS and CDR2 is YFSETQ. The CDR3 spells CASRPAGQGTYEQYF. CDR3 bases: TGCGCCAGCCGTCCAGCGGGACAGGGTACCTACGAGCAGTACTTC.

A few counts support this clone. V usage is TRBV6-5 and J usage is TRBJ1-5; D remains unclear. CDR3 length: 13 residues. Trimming removed 7 bases from V and 6 bases from J, with 13 bases in between. In germline, CDR1 is MNHEY, CDR2 SVGAGI. CDR3 sequence: CASTSTLGQPQHF. The CDR3 DNA is TGTGCCAGCACCTCCACTCTTGGTCAGCCCCAGCATTTT.

This clone was seen a single time. Other DNA variants within this sample encode the same CDR3. V usage is TRBV3-1 (or the pseudogene TRBV3-2) and J usage is TRBJ2-1; maybe TRBD2 (5 bases). V shed 0 bases and J shed 4 bases, with 13 bases lying between them. The CDR3 extends over 16 amino acids. Germline values: CDR1 LGHDT, CDR2 YNNKEL (reference sequence). CDR3 residues: CASSQELGLAYNEQFF. CDR3 DNA sequence: TGTGCCAGCAGCCAAGAATTAGGGCTAGCTTACAATGAGCAGTTCTTC.